The clone carrying this T cell receptor (beta chain) was recorded only once. The antigen remains undetermined. These data are taken from a study of a mutant IDH1 vaccine in newly diagnosed glioma. Study-wide results and limits: Pseudoprogression apparently tracked independently of changes in top peripheral T cell clonotypes. Altogether, 93.3% of patients exhibited vaccine-induced immune responses.

CDR1 and CDR2 (germline): SGHTA, FQGNSA. Trimming cost V 2 bases and J 0 bases, with 13 bases left between them. This CDR3 contains 16 residues. Profiling relied on immunoSEQ multiplex PCR, and the TCRdb table lists in-frame clones only, not all of them. The repertoire includes about 92,000 clones, roughly 85% of them detected once, and around 7% sits in the top ten. Regarding time point: baseline, week 1 (first vaccination visit). The treatment is: pre-vaccination baseline after standard-of-care therapy. The rearrangement uses TRBV7-2 and TRBJ1-1, with D possibly TRBD1 on 5 matching bases. The source of this sequence is a woman aged 45-59 years with glioma. The specimen comprised PBMCs, sampled from a glioma patient treated with radiotherapy, temozolomide or both. The CDR3 region is CASSLNVGGLNTEAFF. The DNA of the CDR3 is TGTGCCAGCAGCTTAAATGTCGGGGGGTTGAACACTGAAGCTTTCTTT.